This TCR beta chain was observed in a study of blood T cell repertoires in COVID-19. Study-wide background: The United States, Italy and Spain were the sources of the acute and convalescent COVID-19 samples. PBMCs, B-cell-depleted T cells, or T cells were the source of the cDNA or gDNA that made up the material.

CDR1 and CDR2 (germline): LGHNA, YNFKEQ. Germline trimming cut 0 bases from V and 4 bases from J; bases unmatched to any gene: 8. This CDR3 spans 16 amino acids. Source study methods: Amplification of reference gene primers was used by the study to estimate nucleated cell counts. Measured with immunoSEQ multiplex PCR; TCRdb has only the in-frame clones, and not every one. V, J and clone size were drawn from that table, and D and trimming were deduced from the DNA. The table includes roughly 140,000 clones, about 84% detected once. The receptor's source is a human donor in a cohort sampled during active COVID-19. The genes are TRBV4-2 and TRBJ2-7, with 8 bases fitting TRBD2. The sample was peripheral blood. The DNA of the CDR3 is TGTGCCAGCAGCCAAGATGCGGCGGGGGGAAAGTACGAGCAGTACTTC. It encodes CASSQDAAGGKYEQYF.